This TCR beta chain was profiled in a study of cytomegalovirus exposure and HLA in healthy donors. A word on this clone: Its antigen is undetermined.

This CDR3 has 14 amino acids. Germline V gene data show CDR1 as SGHRS and CDR2 as YFSETQ. The ends were cut back, 0 bases at V and 5 bases at J, with 6 bases in the middle. PCR amplification relied on 60 Vbeta primers (plus 13 Jbeta primers). Generated by immunoSEQ multiplex PCR, the TCRdb table keeps only in-frame clones and is missing some. The table has about 150,000 clones, roughly 82% seen once. Findings and caveats of the study: Across donors, most TCRs were seen rarely, yet some public ones were widespread.

This chain uses TRBV5-1 with TRBJ1-6; D may be TRBD1 (5 bases). Input material: PBMCs. The sequence derives from a woman aged 45 to 65 in good health and CMV-seropositive. The CDR3: CASSLEGNNSPLHF. The DNA for the CDR3 is TGCGCCAGCAGCTTGGAGGGGAATAATTCACCCCTCCACTTT.